Shown below are 24 T cell receptor beta chains from a single sample sequenced in a study of T cell clonality in common variable immunodeficiency. What these receptors recognize is not known. Measured with immunoSEQ multiplex PCR; TCRdb has only the in-frame clones, and not every one. This table lists roughly 15,000 clones. Notes on the study in general: Reportedly, TCR beta sequences from common variable immunodeficiency showed fewer deletions and N-nucleotide insertions.

The sequenced sample consisted of peripheral blood mononuclear cells. The receptors come from a human donor with common variable immunodeficiency.

This clone shows up as medium-sized by frequency. The sequenced part of the CDR3 DNA is TGTGCCAGCCAGGAGGCCTCCTACGAG. It specifies CASQEASYE. The whole CDR3 protein is CASQEASYEQYF. The chain links TRBV2 to TRBJ2-7; the D gene is possibly TRBD2 (5 bases). The CDR3 end falls 3 residues outside the read, so it is completed with the germline J gene. Looked up from germline, CDR1 is SNHLY and CDR2 is FYNNEI. V lost 8 bases and J lost 0, with 8 bases in between. The CDR3 spans 12 residues.

As for this clone: Read sequence stops 3 residues before the CDR3 end, and the germline J gene provides the missing end. The V gene is TRBV20-1, the J gene TRBJ1-1; possible D gene TRBD1, 5 bases. Per the germline V gene, CDR1 is DFQATT and CDR2 is SNEGSKA (reference sequence). CDR3 length: 14 residues. V shed 0 bases and J shed 1 base, with 9 bases lying between them. The CDR3 region is CSARERTTNTEAFF. The covered CDR3 bases are TGCAGTGCTAGAGAGAGGACAACGAACACTGAA.

Of note for this clone: Read data end 3 residues before the CDR3 end; the end is taken from the germline J gene. V usage is TRBV19 and J usage is TRBJ2-7, with 8 bases aligning to TRBD1. Trimming took 0 bases from V and 3 from J; bases not matched to a gene: 7. The germline V gene encodes CDR1 LNHDA and CDR2 SQIVND (reference sequence). This CDR3 has 16 residues. The CDR3 DNA, read in part, is TGTGCCAGTAGTATAGATCAAGACAGGGGCAGCTACGAG. Translated, it gives CASSIDQDRGSYE. The full CDR3 sequence reads CASSIDQDRGSYEQYF.

About this clone: The CDR3 extends 3 residues past the end of the read, so its final part is completed from the germline J gene. This sequence joins TRBV2 and TRBJ1-1; 10 nucleotides match TRBD1. The CDR3 has 18 amino acids. Trimming removed 1 base from V and 5 bases from J; junction bases left unmatched: 13. The germline V gene has CDR1 SNHLY and CDR2 FYNNEI. The covered CDR3 bases are TGTGCCAGCAGTGAAGTAATCGGGACAGGGGACTTTGGGACTGAA. This sequence encodes CASSEVIGTGDFGTE. In full, the CDR3 is CASSEVIGTGDFGTEAFF.

In regard to this clone: The CDR3 goes on 3 residues after the read ends, and that part is filled in from the germline J gene. The chain is built from TRBV7-3 and TRBJ2-3, with TRBD2 matching 9 bases. V dropped 2 bases and J dropped 5; count of bases not matched to a gene: 2. Germline V CDR1 and CDR2: SGHTA, FQGTGA. There are 14 residues in the CDR3. The sequenced part of the CDR3 DNA is TGTGCCAGCAGCTTAGGGCGGGGGGGAGATACG. Protein product: CASSLGRGGDT. The entire CDR3 reads CASSLGRGGDTQYF.

This clone shows up as medium-sized by frequency. The sequenced fragment ends 3 residues before the CDR3 boundary, so the rest is inferred from the germline J gene. The V call is TRBV18, the J call TRBJ1-1; 9 positions match TRBD1. The germline CDR1 and CDR2 sequences are KGHSH and LQKENI. This CDR3 has 14 amino acids. Losses at the gene ends were 4 bases for V and 3 bases for J; bases not matched to a gene: 3. Here the CDR3 reads CASSLGQGHTEAFF. CDR3 DNA, as far as it was read: TGTGCCAGCTCACTCGGACAGGGGCACACTGAA.

Regarding this clone: The CDR3 end lies 3 residues beyond the end of the read and is filled in from the germline J gene. The chain joins TRBV11-3 to TRBJ1-1, with TRBD1 as a possible D gene (6 bases). Trimming removed 6 bases from V and 1 base from J, with 9 bases in between. Germline V gene data show CDR1 as SGHNT and CDR2 as YENEEA. CDR3 size: 13 residues. The CDR3 DNA, read in part, is TGTGCCAGCAGTTCACAGGGGAACACTGAA. It translates to CASSSQGNTE. The whole CDR3 sequence reads CASSSQGNTEAFF.

As regards this clone: Read sequence stops 3 residues before the CDR3 end, and the germline J gene provides the missing end. The V and J genes are TRBV5-1 and TRBJ2-4; unclear D gene. Germline assignment: CDR1 SGHRS and CDR2 YFSETQ. The CDR3 contains 14 residues. The CDR3 reads CASSLEGAQALQYF. The CDR3 DNA, read in part, is TGCGCCAGCAGCTTGGAGGGCGCCCAAGCTCTT.

Worth noting for this clone: The read is 3 residues too short to cover the CDR3 end, so that end is filled in from the germline J gene. The gene calls are TRBV19 and TRBJ2-7; 7 nucleotides agree with TRBD1. Looked up from germline, CDR1 is LNHDA and CDR2 is SQIVND (reference sequence). V was pared by 6 bases and J by 2 bases, with 4 bases of the junction left unmatched. The CDR3 contains 13 residues. Partial CDR3 DNA: TGTGCCAGTAGATATGGACAGGCCTACGAG. Residues: CASRYGQAYE. From start to end, the CDR3 is CASRYGQAYEQYF. Complete variable domain (other parts from reference TRBV19 and TRBJ2-7): DGGITQSPKYLFRKEGQNVTLSCEQNLNHDAMYWYRQDPGQGLRLIYYSQIVNDFQKGDIAEGYSVSREKKESFPLTVTSAQKNPTAFYLCASRYGQAYEQYFGPGTRLTVT.

Turning to this clone: The CDR3 is cut off 3 residues early in the read; its end comes from the germline J gene. The chain links TRBV7-2 to TRBJ2-3; no definite D call. This CDR3 region has 11 residues. CDR1 and CDR2 from the germline V gene are SGHTA and FQGNSA. V lost 5 bases, J lost 7 bases, and 7 bases lay in between. The CDR3 sequence is CASSPHNTQYF. The sequenced part of the CDR3 DNA is TGTGCCAGCAGCCCCCACAATACG.

In regard to this clone: From the germline J gene comes the end of the CDR3, since the read stops 3 residues before it. The genes are TRBV10-3 and TRBJ2-7; 7 nucleotides line up with TRBD1. Germline assignment: CDR1 ENHRY and CDR2 SYGVKD. The V segment lost 4 bases and the J segment 5 bases; nucleotides outside the gene matches: 8. The CDR3 has 14 residues. The chain's CDR3 is CAISGRTGEDEQYF. CDR3 DNA, as far as it was read: TGTGCCATCAGTGGAAGGACAGGAGAGGACGAG.

Details on this clone: Coverage ceases 3 residues before the CDR3 finishes, and the germline J gene fills in the end. This chain uses TRBV30 with TRBJ2-2, with 7 nucleotides matching TRBD1. Germline values: CDR1 GTSNPN, CDR2 SVGIG (reference sequence). The CDR3 contains 14 residues. The junction had 5 bases not matched to a gene; V was cut back by 7 bases and J by 0 bases. Incomplete CDR3 DNA: TGTGCCTCCCGACAGGGATCGAACACCGGGGAG. Amino acid sequence: CASRQGSNTGE. Given in full, the CDR3 is CASRQGSNTGELFF. Together with reference TRBV30 and TRBJ2-2, the CDR3 gives the full variable domain: SQTIHQWPATLVQPVGSPLSLECTVEGTSNPNLYWYRQAAGRGLQLLFYSVGIGQISSEVPQNLSASRPQDRQFILSSKKLLLSDSGFYLCASRQGSNTGELFFGEGSRLTVL.

In terms of frequency, this clone is medium-sized (0.01 to 0.1%). The sequenced fragment ends 3 residues before the CDR3 boundary, so the rest is inferred from the germline J gene. The V call is TRBV7-9, the J call TRBJ2-5; 9 bases are shared with TRBD1. From germline, CDR1 is SEHNR and CDR2 FQNEAQ (reference sequence). The CDR3 loop spans 15 amino acids. V was pared by 5 bases and J by 2 bases, with 6 bases of the junction left unmatched. CDR3 DNA, as far as it was read: TGTGCCAGCAGCGCCCGGGACAGGGAGCAAGAGACC. Translating gives CASSARDREQET. The whole CDR3 sequence is CASSARDREQETQYF.

As regards this clone: The CDR3 is cut off 3 residues early in the read; its end comes from the germline J gene. The chain links TRBV20-1 to TRBJ2-1, with 7 bases fitting TRBD2. Germline-derived CDR1 and CDR2 are DFQATT and SNEGSKA (reference sequence). The V and J ends lost 5 bases and 1 base, in that order; junction bases with no gene match: 14. The CDR3 has 17 amino acids. CDR3 DNA (partial): TGCAGTGCTCGCCTTTGGACTAGAGATGGGTCCTACAATGAG. Translated, it gives CSARLWTRDGSYNE. The entire CDR3 sequence reads CSARLWTRDGSYNEQFF.

CDR3 DNA, as far as it was read: TGTGCCTGGAGGTACCTAGCGGGAGGGCCTCCAGATACG. As protein: CAWRYLAGGPPDT. The entire CDR3 reads CAWRYLAGGPPDTQYF. V and J are TRBV30 and TRBJ2-3, with 12 positions matching TRBD2. Coverage ceases 3 residues before the CDR3 finishes, and the germline J gene fills in the end. CDR1 and CDR2 (germline): GTSNPN, SVGIG (reference sequence). This CDR3 is built from 16 residues. With 3 bases clipped from V and 4 bases from J, the junction kept 8 bases outside the gene matches. The full variable domain, rest sourced from reference TRBV30 and TRBJ2-3, is SQTIHQWPATLVQPVGSPLSLECTVEGTSNPNLYWYRQAAGRGLQLLFYSVGIGQISSEVPQNLSASRPQDRQFILSSKKLLLSDSGFYLCAWRYLAGGPPDTQYFGPGTRLTVL.

Concerning this clone: From the germline J gene comes the end of the CDR3, since the read stops 3 residues before it. This chain links TRBV19 with TRBJ1-6, with TRBD1 matching 7 bases. This CDR3 is built from 15 residues. The ends lost 4 bases at V and 7 bases at J; junction bases unmatched: 7. Germline V gives CDR1 LNHDA, CDR2 SQIVND (reference sequence). The sequenced part of the CDR3 DNA is TGTGCCAGTAGTACCCAGGGGACAGCCAATTCACCC. It is translated as CASSTQGTANSP. In full, the CDR3 reads CASSTQGTANSPLHF.

Turning to this clone: The read terminates 3 residues ahead of where the CDR3 ends, so the germline J gene completes it. The chain has TRBV2 and TRBJ1-2, with TRBD1 matching over 7 bases. Per germline, CDR1 SNHLY and CDR2 FYNNEI. The ends lost 5 bases at V and 4 bases at J; junction bases unmatched: 10. CDR3 size: 15 residues. This chain's CDR3 is CASSSQDRTIYGYTF. The DNA read from the CDR3 is TGTGCCAGCAGTTCTCAGGACAGGACTATCTATGGC.

Measured by frequency, this clone is medium-sized (0.01 to 0.1%). The missing CDR3 end, 3 residues past where the read stops, is filled in from the germline J gene. The V gene is TRBV30, the J gene TRBJ1-5; TRBD1 agrees at 7 bases. The CDR3 consists of 13 residues. V trimming: 1 base; J trimming: 4 bases; junction bases outside the gene matches: 1. Germline V gene lookup returns CDR1 GTSNPN and CDR2 SVGIG (reference sequence). The CDR3 DNA, read in part, is TGTGCCTGGAGTGCGACAGGGAATCAGCCC. Residues: CAWSATGNQP. The whole CDR3 protein reads CAWSATGNQPQHF. The whole variable domain, remainder taken from reference TRBV30 and TRBJ1-5, is SQTIHQWPATLVQPVGSPLSLECTVEGTSNPNLYWYRQAAGRGLQLLFYSVGIGQISSEVPQNLSASRPQDRQFILSSKKLLLSDSGFYLCAWSATGNQPQHFGDGTRLSIL.

On this clone: The read ends 3 residues shy of where the CDR3 ends; the end is completed using the germline J gene. J is TRBJ2-3 and V is TRBV2; D gene unclear. Germline V gene sequence: CDR1 SNHLY, CDR2 FYNNEI. V was cut by 8 bases and J by 0 bases, with 9 bases left in between. The CDR3 has 13 residues. This CDR3 reads CASESQSTDTQYF. CDR3 bases read: TGTGCCAGCGAGTCACAGAGCACAGATACG.

Points on this clone: The sequenced fragment ends 3 residues before the CDR3 boundary, so the rest is inferred from the germline J gene. The V and J genes are TRBV20-1 and TRBJ1-2; 7 bases agree with TRBD1. The CDR3 extends over 17 amino acids. V dropped 1 base and J dropped 7; count of bases not matched to a gene: 18. Germline V gene sequence: CDR1 DFQATT, CDR2 SNEGSKA (reference sequence). The part of the CDR3 DNA that was read is TGCAGTGCTAGAGGGGACAGCCTTTTGTGGGGAGTCTCTGGC. Translation gives CSARGDSLLWGVSG. The whole CDR3 protein reads CSARGDSLLWGVSGYTF.

In regard to this clone: The CDR3 is cut off 3 residues early in the read; its end comes from the germline J gene. V usage is TRBV12-3 or TRBV12-4 and J usage is TRBJ2-7, with D possibly TRBD2 on 5 matching bases. Trimming took 6 bases from V and 5 from J, leaving 11 bases between them. CDR3 length: 12 residues. The CDR3 region is CASRPGSNEQYF. The covered CDR3 bases are TGTGCCAGCAGACCGGGGTCGAACGAG.

Details on this clone: The missing CDR3 end, 3 residues past where the read stops, is filled in from the germline J gene. The chain employs TRBV12-3 or TRBV12-4 and TRBJ2-4; D perhaps matches TRBD1 (5 bases). There are 19 residues in the CDR3. Trimming pared 1 base from V and 1 base from J, leaving 20 bases between. The CDR3 DNA, read in part, is TGTGCCAGCAGTTTAGAAGGGGCGCGGACCCTCTTGGCCAAAAACATT. This gives the protein CASSLEGARTLLAKNI. The CDR3 reads in full as CASSLEGARTLLAKNIQYF.

Concerning this clone: The CDR3 end falls 3 residues outside the read, so it is completed with the germline J gene. V is TRBV5-1 and J is TRBJ2-1, with 9 bases fitting TRBD1. Germline loops: CDR1 SGHRS, CDR2 YFSETQ. This CDR3 comprises 16 residues. V lost 0 bases, J lost 3 bases, and 4 bases stayed unmatched. Incomplete CDR3 DNA: TGCGCCAGCAGCTTGGGGACAGGGGCGTTCTACAATGAG. Translation gives CASSLGTGAFYNE. The entire CDR3 is CASSLGTGAFYNEQFF.

Comments on this clone: The missing CDR3 end, 3 residues past where the read stops, is filled in from the germline J gene. The chain carries TRBV12-3 or TRBV12-4 and TRBJ2-1, with TRBD2 matching over 10 bases. The CDR3 has 14 residues. The V gene end was trimmed by 8 bases and the J gene end by 6 bases; junction bases not matched to a gene: 7. The sequenced CDR3 bases are TGTGCCAGCGGGGAGCGGGGGGGCTTCAATGAG. Protein sequence: CASGERGGFNE. From start to end, the CDR3 is CASGERGGFNEQFF.